This T cell receptor beta chain appears in the sequencing data of a study of cytomegalovirus exposure and HLA in healthy donors. V trimming: 6 bases; J trimming: 0 bases; junction bases outside the gene matches: 5. The CDR3 runs to 15 residues. The germline V gene has CDR1 MDHEN and CDR2 SYDVKM. The PCR contained 60 Vbeta and 13 Jbeta primers. Method: immunoSEQ multiplex PCR; TCRdb's copy keeps in-frame clones and lacks some. Found here are about 98,000 clones, around 70% of them singletons; the top ten hold 2% to 2.5%. The receptor's source is a man aged 45-65 years in good health and CMV-seronegative. The V call is TRBV28, the J call TRBJ2-7, with TRBD1 identical over 10 bases. Source material: PBMCs. For the CDR3, the DNA is TGTGCCAGCAGAAATGGACAGGGGGACTCCTACGAGCAGTACTTC. This sequence encodes CASRNGQGDSYEQYF.